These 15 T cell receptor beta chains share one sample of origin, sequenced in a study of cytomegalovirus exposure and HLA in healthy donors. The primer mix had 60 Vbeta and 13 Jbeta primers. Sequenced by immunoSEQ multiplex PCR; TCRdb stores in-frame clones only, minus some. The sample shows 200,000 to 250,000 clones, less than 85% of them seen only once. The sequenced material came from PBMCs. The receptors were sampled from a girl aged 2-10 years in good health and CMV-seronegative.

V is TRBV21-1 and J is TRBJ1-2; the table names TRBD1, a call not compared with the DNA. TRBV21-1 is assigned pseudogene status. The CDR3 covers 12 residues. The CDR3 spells CARGRGRGGYTF. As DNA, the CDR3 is TGTGCTAGGGGCAGGGGGCGAGGTGGCTACACCTTC.

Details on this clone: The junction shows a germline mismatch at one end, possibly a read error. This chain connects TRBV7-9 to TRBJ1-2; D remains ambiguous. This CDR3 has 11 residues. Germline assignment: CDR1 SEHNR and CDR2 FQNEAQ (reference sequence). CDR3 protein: CSSSFYQGYTF. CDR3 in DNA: TGTTCCAGCAGCTTTTACCAGGGCTACACCTTC.

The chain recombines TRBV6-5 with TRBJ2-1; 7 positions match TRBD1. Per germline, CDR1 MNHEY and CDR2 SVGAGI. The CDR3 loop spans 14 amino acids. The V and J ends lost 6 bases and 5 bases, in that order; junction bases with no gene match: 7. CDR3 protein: CASSPTTGDNEQFF. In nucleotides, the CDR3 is TGTGCCAGCAGCCCGACCACAGGGGACAATGAGCAGTTCTTC.

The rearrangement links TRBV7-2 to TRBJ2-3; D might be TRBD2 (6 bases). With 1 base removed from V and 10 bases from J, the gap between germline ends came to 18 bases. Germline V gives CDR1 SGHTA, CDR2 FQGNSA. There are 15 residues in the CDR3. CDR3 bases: TGTGCCAGCAGCTTAGACTCCCCCACTCGGAGGGCGCAGTATTTT. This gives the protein CASSLDSPTRRAQYF.

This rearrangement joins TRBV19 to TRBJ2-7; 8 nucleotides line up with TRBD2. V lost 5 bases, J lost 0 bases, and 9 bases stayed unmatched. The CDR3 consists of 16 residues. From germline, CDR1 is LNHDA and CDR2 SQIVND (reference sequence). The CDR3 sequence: CASSSGGGGPSYEQYF. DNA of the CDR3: TGTGCCAGTAGTTCCGGTGGCGGGGGGCCCTCCTACGAGCAGTACTTC.

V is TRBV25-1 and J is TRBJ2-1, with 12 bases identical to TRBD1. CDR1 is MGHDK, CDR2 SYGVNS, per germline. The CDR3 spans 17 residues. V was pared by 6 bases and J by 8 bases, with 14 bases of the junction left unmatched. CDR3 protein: CASSNNWGTGGLDEQFF. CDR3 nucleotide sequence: TGTGCCAGCAGCAACAACTGGGGGACAGGGGGCTTAGATGAGCAGTTCTTC. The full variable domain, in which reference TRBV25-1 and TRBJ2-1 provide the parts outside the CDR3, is EADIYQTPRYLVIGTGKKITLECSQTMGHDKMYWYQQDPGMELHLIHYSYGVNSTEKGDLSSESTVSRIRTEHFPLTLESARPSHTSQYLCASSNNWGTGGLDEQFFGPGTRLTVL.

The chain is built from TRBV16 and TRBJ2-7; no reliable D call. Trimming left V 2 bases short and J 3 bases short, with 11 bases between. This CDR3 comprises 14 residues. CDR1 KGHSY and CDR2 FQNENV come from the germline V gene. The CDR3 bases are TGTGCCAGCAGCCAAGACGTTCGGGTCTACGAGCAGTACTTC. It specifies CASSQDVRVYEQYF.

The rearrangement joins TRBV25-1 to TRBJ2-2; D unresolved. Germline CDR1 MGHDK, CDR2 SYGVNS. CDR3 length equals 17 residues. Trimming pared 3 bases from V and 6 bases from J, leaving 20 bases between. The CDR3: CASSDEGGGSRSGELFF. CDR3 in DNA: TGTGCCAGCAGTGATGAAGGCGGCGGATCCCGTTCCGGGGAGCTGTTTTTT.

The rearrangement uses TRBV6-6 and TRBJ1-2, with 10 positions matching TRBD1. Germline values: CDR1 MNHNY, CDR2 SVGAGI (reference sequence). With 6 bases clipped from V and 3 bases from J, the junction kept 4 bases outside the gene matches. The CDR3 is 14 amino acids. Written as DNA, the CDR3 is TGTGCCAGCAGCCCCGGGACAGGGGACTATGGCTACACCTTC. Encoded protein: CASSPGTGDYGYTF.

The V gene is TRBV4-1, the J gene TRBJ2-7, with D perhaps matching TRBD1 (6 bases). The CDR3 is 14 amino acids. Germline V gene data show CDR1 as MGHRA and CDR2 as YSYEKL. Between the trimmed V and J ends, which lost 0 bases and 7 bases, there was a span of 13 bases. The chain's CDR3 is CASSQDQGTSEQYF. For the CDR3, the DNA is TGCGCCAGCAGCCAAGATCAGGGGACGAGTGAGCAGTACTTC.

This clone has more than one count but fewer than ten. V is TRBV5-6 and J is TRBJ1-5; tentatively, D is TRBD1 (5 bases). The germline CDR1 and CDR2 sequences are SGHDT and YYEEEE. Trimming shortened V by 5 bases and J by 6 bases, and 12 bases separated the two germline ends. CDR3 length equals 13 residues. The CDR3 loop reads CASSSGSGQPQHF. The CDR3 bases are TGTGCCAGCAGTTCAGGGTCGGGTCAGCCCCAGCATTTT.

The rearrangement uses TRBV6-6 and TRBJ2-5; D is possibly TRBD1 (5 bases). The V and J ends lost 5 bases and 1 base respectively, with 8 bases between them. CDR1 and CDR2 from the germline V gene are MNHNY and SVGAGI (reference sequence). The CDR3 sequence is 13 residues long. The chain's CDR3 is CASSRQSQETQYF. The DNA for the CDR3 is TGTGCCAGCAGTAGACAGAGCCAAGAGACCCAGTACTTC.

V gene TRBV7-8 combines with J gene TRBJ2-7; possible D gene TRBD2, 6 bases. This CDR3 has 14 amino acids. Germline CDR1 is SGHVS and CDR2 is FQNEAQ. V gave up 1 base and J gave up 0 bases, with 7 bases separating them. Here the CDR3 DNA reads TGTGCCAGCAGCTTAGGGAGGGGCTCCTACGAGCAGTACTTC. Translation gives CASSLGRGSYEQYF.

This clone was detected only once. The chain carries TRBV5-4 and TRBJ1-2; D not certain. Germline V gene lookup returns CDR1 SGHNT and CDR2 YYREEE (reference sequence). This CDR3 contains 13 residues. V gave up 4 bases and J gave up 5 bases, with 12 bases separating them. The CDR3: CASSPGGLYGYTF. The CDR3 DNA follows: TGTGCCAGCAGCCCGGGCGGGCTTTATGGCTACACCTTC.

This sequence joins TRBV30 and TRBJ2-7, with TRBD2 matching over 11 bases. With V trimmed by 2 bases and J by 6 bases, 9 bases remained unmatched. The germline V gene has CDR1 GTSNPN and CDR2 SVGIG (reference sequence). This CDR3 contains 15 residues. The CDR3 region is CAWSYVAGGPSEQYF. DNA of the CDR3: TGTGCCTGGAGTTACGTAGCGGGAGGGCCTAGCGAGCAGTACTTC.